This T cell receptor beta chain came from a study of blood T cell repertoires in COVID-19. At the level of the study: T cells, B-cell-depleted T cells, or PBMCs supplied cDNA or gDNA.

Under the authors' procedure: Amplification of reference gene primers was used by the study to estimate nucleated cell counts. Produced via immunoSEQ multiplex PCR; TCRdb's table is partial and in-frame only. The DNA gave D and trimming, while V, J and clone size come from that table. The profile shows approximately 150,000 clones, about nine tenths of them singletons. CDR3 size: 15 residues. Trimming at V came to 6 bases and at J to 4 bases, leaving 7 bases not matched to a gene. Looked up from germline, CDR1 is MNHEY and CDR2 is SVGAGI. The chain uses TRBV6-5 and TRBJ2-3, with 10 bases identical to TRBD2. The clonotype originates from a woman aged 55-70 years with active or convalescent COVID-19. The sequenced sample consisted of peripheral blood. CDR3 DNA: TGTGCCAGCAGACGAGCGGGGGGGCAGTCAGATACGCAGTATTTT. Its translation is CASRRAGGQSDTQYF.